The TCR beta chain under discussion was sequenced for a study of a mutant IDH1 vaccine in newly diagnosed glioma. Background on the study: There were about 60% males and around 38% females among treated patients, whose mean age was approximately 40 years. The therapy given earlier, which was standard therapy, consisted of radiotherapy, temozolomide, or both, and most of the patients received both.

Time point here: baseline, week 1 (first vaccination visit). Treatment indicated: pre-vaccination baseline after standard-of-care therapy. Per the germline V gene, CDR1 is MGHRA and CDR2 is YSYEKL. V dropped 5 bases and J dropped 6 bases, with 14 bases sitting between them. CDR3 length equals 13 residues. The repertoire was sequenced with immunoSEQ multiplex PCR; TCRdb's copy has only in-frame clones and lacks some. Found here are 50,000 to 65,000 clones, 60% to 85% of them singletons; the top ten hold about 2%. The sequencing used PBMCs, collected from a glioma patient treated with radiotherapy, temozolomide or both. The chain employs TRBV4-1 and TRBJ2-7, with a tentative D call TRBD1 (5 bases). The clonotype originates from a woman in her thirties or forties with glioma. For the CDR3, the DNA is TGCGCCAGCAGCTTAAGGGCAGGGCGCGAGCAGTACTTC. This sequence encodes CASSLRAGREQYF.